The sequence of this TCR beta chain was determined in a study of molecular identifiers for immune sequencing clone quantification. This clonotype showed up many times. TCRdb re-analysed the PCR reads in MiXCR, keeping a single row per CDR3 protein. This sample yields 79,000 or so distinct CDR3 sequences, of which nearly 25% are seen a single time; 0.78% belongs to the top ten. The source material was naive CD8+ T cells from blood, with Jurkat cell RNA spiked in. Subset indicated: FACS-sorted CD8+CD4-CCR7+CD45RA+ naive T cells. The clonotype was recovered from a human donor in good health. Some libraries in this study had Jurkat cell RNA spiked in.

CDR3 nucleotide sequence: TGTGCCAGCAGCGAAAGTTGGGAATTGGACGAGCAGTACTTC. Its translation: CASSESWELDEQYF. The chain recombines TRBV12-3 or TRBV12-4 with TRBJ2-7; unclear D gene. The ends were cut back, 6 bases at V and 5 bases at J, with 17 bases in the middle. CDR3 length equals 14 residues.